Sequencing of this T cell receptor (beta chain) was carried out in a study of T cells in Graves' hyperthyroidism and ophthalmopathy (dated by TCRdb to between 2018 and 2021). For context, the study as a whole: Peripheral blood samples were taken at initial diagnosis, before any treatment was given. According to the paper, TCR Vbeta CDR3 sequencing was carried out on 135 peripheral blood samples, which came from fewer than 50 ophthalmopathy, approximately 72 hyperthyroidism and approximately 17 progressor patients. In addition, the study compared T-cell repertoires in thyroid tissue and in blood from about 6 Graves' hyperthyroidism patients. Once sampling was done, hyperthyroidism patients were given methimazole at a starting dose of 30 mg daily, whereas ophthalmopathy patients were given high-dose intravenous methylprednisolone. The approximately 90 discovery patients were randomly split 7:3 into training and test sets. Prospective prediction of ophthalmopathy was tested in an independent validation cohort consisting of roughly 19 hyperthyroidism patients and some 15 patients who later progressed to ophthalmopathy. TCR V-J signatures able to tell the groups apart were searched for in a discovery cohort of approximately 95 patients, of whom around 43 had Graves' ophthalmopathy and roughly 58 had stable Graves' hyperthyroidism. Overall results and qualifications from the work: A 13 V-J signature model separated ophthalmopathy from stable hyperthyroidism, with 87.88% sensitivity and about 81% specificity in cross-validation and 80%/75% in testing. Sample size was not statistically predetermined, and investigators were not blinded to group allocation. Blood samples also contained most of the expanded thyroid clonotypes (frequency above 0.001), which suggests that blood repertoires may reflect thyroid immune responses. In validation, the model predicted progression to ophthalmopathy a median of roughly six months before onset, with around 70% sensitivity and around 76% specificity.

CDR1 is given as SNHLY and CDR2 as FYNNEI, both from the germline V gene. The V end loses 6 bases and the J end loses 0 bases, and a stretch of 11 bases separates them. Reading from cysteine to phenylalanine, the CDR3 counts 15 amino acids. Here the CDR3 DNA is all that survives: 45 bases in frame from base 1. The TCR beta CDR3 regions were amplified from the RNA transcripts. A first-round RT-PCR of the TCR CDR3 used the HTBI primer set with the Qiagen OneStep RT-PCR kit. The libraries were constructed in a second round of multiplex PCR and then size-selected and purified. Sequencing of the libraries was done on an Illumina HiSeq2000 using paired-end 100 bp reads. Turning to the authors' computational methods: SOAPnuke was used to process the raw data, removing reads that contained adapters or uncalled bases, had a mean Phred below 15, or lacked an exact match to the constant primer or identifier. High-quality paired reads were merged with COPE v1.2.5, and unique nucleotide sequences were defined as clonotypes. MiTCR v1.1 was used to align the clonotypes against IMGT TRBV, TRBD and TRBJ reference segments. Analysis was restricted to V-J combinations with a frequency above 0.0001, which covered roughly 99% of repertoires. A TCS score was defined as the ratio between F50 (clonal expansion) and ExV (chaos), using BLOSUM62-based TCRdist between CDR3 peptides within each V-J. Welch's t-statistics and random forest reduced some 510 V-J features to roughly 13, which were used in a naive Bayes classifier (R e1071). TCRdb reanalyzed the raw reads on its own, using fastp at Q25 for trimming and MiXCR for clone calling, and kept in-frame beta chains. Rows are unified per CDR3 protein, each entry keeping the most common DNA and genes. These V and J calls derive from TCRdb rather than the authors' analysis. This sample is represented by 300,000 or so distinct CDR3 sequences; 20% to 25% of them were singletons. The biggest ten clones account for 50% of the sample.

This clonotype was seen many times. There is no known antigen for this receptor. No base quality values were provided; no much bigger clone lies one nucleotide off. Stable Graves' hyperthyroidism was defined as the absence of progression to ophthalmopathy over 18 months of follow-up. Hyperthyroidism patients were aged 18 to 65 years and newly diagnosed, with disease duration of less than 2 months. The study excluded patients with uncontrolled infections, other autoimmune diseases, pregnancy or lactation. Diagnoses were established on the basis of clinical symptoms, serum thyroxine and TRAb, thyroid ultrasound, and orbital computed tomography. PBMCs were separated from over 9 ml of fresh peripheral blood using Ficoll-Paque density gradient centrifugation. Total RNA was extracted with Trizol reagent, and quality was checked on an Agilent 2100 Bioanalyzer.

The chain joins TRBV2 to TRBJ2-2, and TRBD2 may be the D gene, going by 5 matching bases. The sample comprised blood. The TCR originated in a woman aged 45-60 years with Graves' hyperthyroidism. The DNA sequence is as follows: TGTGCCAGCAGGGTGGAACTAGCGAACACCGGGGAGCTGTTTTTT. Its translation is CASRVELANTGELFF.